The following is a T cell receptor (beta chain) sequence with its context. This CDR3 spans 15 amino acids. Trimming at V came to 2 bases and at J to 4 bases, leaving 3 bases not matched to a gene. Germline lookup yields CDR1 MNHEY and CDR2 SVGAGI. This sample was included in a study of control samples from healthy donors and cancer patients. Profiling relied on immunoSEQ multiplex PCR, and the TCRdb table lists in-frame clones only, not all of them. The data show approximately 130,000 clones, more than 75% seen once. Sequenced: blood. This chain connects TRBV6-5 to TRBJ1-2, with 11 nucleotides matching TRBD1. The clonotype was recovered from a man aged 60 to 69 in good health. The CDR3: CASSYGQGAGYGYTF. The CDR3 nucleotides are TGTGCCAGCAGTTACGGACAGGGGGCGGGCTATGGCTACACCTTC.